Each of the 15 T cell receptor beta chains below was sequenced from the same sample in a study of T cell responses to AZD1222 COVID-19 vaccine. TCRdb's table, derived via immunoSEQ multiplex PCR, lists solely in-frame clones and lacks some. This repertoire shows 90,000 to 120,000 clones, around 90% found once; its top ten account for approximately 4.5%. Sequences were derived from peripheral blood, sampled on day 0 of AZD1222 vaccination. Source of these receptors: an adult in good health.

The rearrangement joins TRBV14 to TRBJ1-4; TRBD1 agrees at 7 bases. Germline V lookup: CDR1 SGHDN, CDR2 FVKESK. CDR3 length equals 19 residues. V lost 4 bases and J lost 4; bases outside the gene matches: 18. CDR3 protein: CASSPYDGTARGFNEKLFF. The CDR3 coding sequence is TGTGCCAGCAGCCCTTACGACGGGACAGCACGAGGATTTAATGAAAAACTGTTTTTT.

This chain uses TRBV18 with TRBJ1-2; TRBD1 might be the D (5 bases). CDR1 and CDR2 from the germline V gene are KGHSH and LQKENI. The CDR3 is 15 amino acids. Trimming shortened V by 3 bases and J by 3 bases, and 14 bases separated the two germline ends. The CDR3 loop is CASSPLTGDDYGYTF. The CDR3 nucleotides read TGTGCCAGCTCACCGCTCACAGGAGACGACTATGGCTACACCTTC.

The chain links TRBV28 to TRBJ2-1; possible D gene TRBD1, 7 bases. V was shortened by 7 bases and J by 8 bases, with 24 bases between the two germline ends. The germline V gene encodes CDR1 MDHEN and CDR2 SYDVKM. The CDR3 extends over 16 amino acids. The CDR3 nucleotides read TGTGCCAGCATCCCTCCGCGGGGACAGAAAGGGGATGAGCAGTTCTTC. Translated, it gives CASIPPRGQKGDEQFF.

Concerning this clone: Other DNA variants within this sample encode the same CDR3. This rearrangement joins TRBV7-9 to TRBJ1-6; TRBD1 agrees at 8 bases. The CDR3 length is 14 residues. CDR1 and CDR2 (germline): SEHNR, FQNEAQ (reference sequence). V was pared by 1 base and J by 10 bases, with 3 bases of the junction left unmatched. The CDR3 DNA follows: TGTGCCAGCAGCTTAGGGACAGGGAACTCACCCCTCCACTTT. Its protein is CASSLGTGNSPLHF. Combining the CDR3 with reference TRBV7-9 and TRBJ1-6 gives the whole variable domain DTGVSQNPRHKITKRGQNVTFRCDPISEHNRLYWYRQTLGQGPEFLTYFQNEAQLEKSRLLSDRFSAERPKGSFSTLEIQRTEQGDSAMYLCASSLGTGNSPLHFGNGTRLTVT.

The chain has TRBV5-6 and TRBJ2-5, with D possibly being TRBD1 (6 bases). Per germline, CDR1 SGHDT and CDR2 YYEEEE. The CDR3 is 16 amino acids. V lost 6 bases, J lost 4 bases, and 22 bases lay in between. CDR3 nucleotide sequence: TGTGCCAGCAACCGAAGGACAGTAGATGACACAGAGACCCAGTACTTC. This sequence encodes CASNRRTVDDTETQYF.

V gene TRBV4-1 combines with J gene TRBJ2-1; 8 bases are a match to TRBD2. CDR1 is MGHRA and CDR2 is YSYEKL in the germline V gene. The CDR3 is 19 residues long. The J segment lost 3 bases and the V segment lost 3 bases, leaving 16 bases of the junction unmatched. As DNA, the CDR3 is TGCGCCAGCAGCCACGGGAGGGCGGGAGAAAATTCGCACTACAATGAGCAGTTCTTC. This encodes CASSHGRAGENSHYNEQFF.

CDR3 DNA: TGTGCCTGGAGTGTCGGGGGTGTACAGCCCCAGCATTTT. It encodes CAWSVGGVQPQHF. The chain carries TRBV30 and TRBJ1-5; tentative D call: TRBD1 (5 bases). V lost 0 bases and J lost 7, with 10 bases in between. Germline values: CDR1 GTSNPN, CDR2 SVGIG (reference sequence). The CDR3 has 13 residues.

This chain joins TRBV4-2 and TRBJ2-2; 15 bases map to TRBD2. Germline assignment: CDR1 LGHNA and CDR2 YNFKEQ. The CDR3 is made up of 15 amino acids. Germline trimming cut 4 bases from V and 9 bases from J; bases unmatched to any gene: 3. CDR3 coding DNA: TGTGCCAGCAGCCGCGGACTAGCGGGGGGGTGGGAGCTGTTTTTT. This codes for CASSRGLAGGWELFF.

This chain links TRBV27 with TRBJ1-1, with no clear D. The CDR3 is 13 amino acids. Germline CDR1 and CDR2: MNHEY and SMNVEV (reference sequence). V was pared by 5 bases and J by 6 bases, with 13 bases between. CDR3 in DNA: TGTGCCAGCAGTCCGATCCTCGGGGCTGAAGCTTTCTTT. This translates into CASSPILGAEAFF.

This clone was observed a handful of times. The chain uses TRBV19 and TRBJ1-3; no reliable D call. The CDR3 runs 14 residues. Germline V gene sequence: CDR1 LNHDA, CDR2 SQIVND (reference sequence). V lost 8 bases and J 8 bases, leaving 19 bases between the germline ends. The DNA for the CDR3 is TGTGCCAGTCGCTTTGTAGAAGGACGGGACACCATATATTTT. Encoded protein: CASRFVEGRDTIYF.

This clone is a singleton in its sample. This sequence joins TRBV24-1 and TRBJ2-2, with TRBD1 matching 10 bases. This CDR3 contains 16 residues. After removal of 3 bases from V and 6 bases from J, the junction contained 6 bases not matched to a gene. Germline V CDR1 and CDR2: KGHDR, SFDVKD. CDR3 nucleotides: TGTGCCACCAGTGATACGGGGGACAGGGGCCCCGGGGAGCTGTTTTTT. Its protein product is CATSDTGDRGPGELFF.

The V gene is TRBV5-1, the J gene TRBJ2-7; weak D call: TRBD1 (5 bases). Germline lookup yields CDR1 SGHRS and CDR2 YFSETQ. Trimming shortened V by 0 bases and J by 2 bases, and 6 bases separated the two germline ends. CDR3 length: 13 amino acids. The CDR3 DNA is TGCGCCAGCAGCTTGGAGGGGACCTACGAGCAGTACTTC. It codes for CASSLEGTYEQYF.

This chain links TRBV18 with TRBJ2-7, with TRBD1 identical over 7 bases. With V trimmed by 6 bases and J by 0 bases, 5 bases remained unmatched. The CDR3 length is 14 residues. In germline, CDR1 is KGHSH, CDR2 LQKENI. The CDR3 DNA is TGTGCCAGCTCCCCCGGGACAGTCTCCTACGAGCAGTACTTC. Amino acid sequence: CASSPGTVSYEQYF.

The V and J genes are TRBV7-2 and TRBJ1-5, with D tentatively TRBD1 (5 bases). Trimming took off 4 bases at V and 5 bases at J, with 9 bases between the two ends. Germline V gene lookup returns CDR1 SGHTA and CDR2 FQGNSA. CDR3 length: 13 amino acids. The CDR3 sequence: CASSSQGHQPQHF. The CDR3 nucleotides are TGTGCCAGCAGCTCTCAGGGACATCAGCCCCAGCATTTT.

This rearrangement joins TRBV11-2 to TRBJ2-1, with D possibly called TRBD1 or TRBD2 (6 bases each). CDR3 length equals 14 residues. V was clipped by 2 bases and J by 5 bases, with 10 bases between them. The germline V gene has CDR1 SGHAT and CDR2 FQNNGV. CDR3 residues: CASSLWGAHNEQFF. Written as DNA, the CDR3 is TGTGCCAGCAGCTTATGGGGGGCGCACAATGAGCAGTTCTTC.